The clone carrying this TCR beta chain has ten or more counts. This specimen comes from a study of neurological immune-mediated disorders. V dropped 6 bases and J dropped 0 bases, with 14 bases sitting between them. The germline gives CDR1 MNHEY, CDR2 SMNVEV (reference sequence). This CDR3 is 15 amino acids long. TCRdb fed the 5' RACE reads into MiXCR, producing one record per CDR3 protein. The profile shows fewer than 45,000 distinct CDR3 sequences, almost 7.5% of them singletons. The TCR sequence derives from a woman aged 40 to 50 in good health. Sample: PBMCs. V and J are TRBV27 and TRBJ1-1, with TRBD1 as a possible D gene (5 bases). The CDR3 spells CASRVGRKMNTEAFF. The CDR3 DNA follows: TGTGCCAGCAGAGTGGGGCGGAAAATGAACACTGAAGCTTTCTTT.